The 4 T cell receptor beta chains below were found in one sample sequenced in a study of cytomegalovirus exposure and HLA in healthy donors (dated by TCRdb to about 2017). The library came from the immunoSEQ multiplex PCR assay. A mixture of 60 forward primers for TCR Vbeta segments and 13 reverse primers for TCR Jbeta segments was used in the multiplex PCR. TCRdb limited this immuneACCESS table to in-frame rearrangements with V and J called. A share of clones is missing; checked studies link under half to unresolved V genes, and the rest is unexplained. This sample gives hundreds of thousands of clones in total; approximately 80% of them show up just once. Of the sample, 2.5% to 3.5% falls within the top ten clones. Sequencing input: PBMCs. All receptors come from a man aged 25 to 40 in good health and CMV-seronegative.

The rearrangement joins TRBV7-9 to TRBJ1-4; possible D gene TRBD1, 6 bases. Germline assignment: CDR1 SEHNR and CDR2 FQNEAQ (reference sequence). V was pared by 10 bases and J by 5 bases, with 14 bases between. This CDR3 has 13 residues. The chain's CDR3 is CATTGRGNEKLFF. The CDR3 DNA reads TGTGCCACCACTGGAAGGGGGAATGAAAAACTGTTTTTT.

This chain links TRBV5-6 with TRBJ1-2; TRBD1 aligns across 10 bases. J gave up 2 bases and V 5 bases, and 12 bases lay outside the gene matches. CDR1 is SGHDT and CDR2 is YYEEEE in the germline V gene. CDR3 size: 17 residues. The chain's CDR3 is CASRGMGPGQGNYGYTF. The CDR3 bases are TGTGCCAGCAGGGGGATGGGGCCGGGACAGGGGAACTATGGCTACACCTTC.

This chain uses TRBV5-1 with TRBJ2-3; TRBD2 matches at 7 bases. Trimming removed 1 base from V and 1 base from J; junction bases left unmatched: 3. The CDR3 spans 15 residues. Germline V CDR1 and CDR2: SGHRS, YFSETQ. The CDR3 DNA sequence: TGCGCCAGCAGCTTGTACAGCGGGGGCACAGATACGCAGTATTTT. It codes for CASSLYSGGTDTQYF.

This clone was detected a few times. J is TRBJ1-6 and V is TRBV27; weak D call: TRBD1 (6 bases). The CDR3 has 15 amino acids. V was cut by 0 bases and J by 7 bases, with 10 bases left in between. The germline V gene has CDR1 MNHEY and CDR2 SMNVEV (reference sequence). CDR3 amino acids: CASSLSWGPNSPLHF. The CDR3, as DNA: TGTGCCAGCAGTTTATCTTGGGGGCCGAATTCACCCCTCCACTTT.